The sequence of this T cell receptor beta chain was determined in a study of T cell repertoires in cytomegalovirus infection. In the study overall: It can be stated that public TCR beta signatures indicated CMV infection as well as a matching HLA type.

A single record per CDR3 protein comes from TCRdb applying MiXCR to the reads. The top ten clones hold roughly an eighth of a sample with more than 400,000 distinct CDR3 sequences, approximately 26% of them seen once. Study results and caveats: The cumulative frequency of public TCR beta families distinguished individuals who carried CMV together with the relevant HLA. In two of eight donors, the top clonotype was HLA-C-restricted CMV-specific.

This clonotype was detected only a few times. Its antigen is as yet unknown. The clonotype comes from a human donor in good health (CMV status not recorded). Some clones in this sample may be carry-over from other donors' samples. The sequencing input was PBMCs.

This CDR3 is CASSSGVAYEQYF. In DNA, the CDR3 is TGTGCCAGCAGCTCGGGGGTCGCCTACGAGCAGTACTTC. V and J are TRBV5-4 and TRBJ2-7, with D tentatively TRBD2 (6 bases). Trimming pared 3 bases from V and 2 bases from J, leaving 9 bases between. The CDR3 runs to 13 residues. Germline assignment: CDR1 SGHNT and CDR2 YYREEE (reference sequence). Combining the CDR3 with reference TRBV5-4 and TRBJ2-7 gives the whole variable domain ETGVTQSPTHLIKTRGQQVTLRCSSQSGHNTVSWYQQALGQGPQFIFQYYREEENGRGNFPPRFSGLQFPNYSSELNVNALELDDSALYLCASSSGVAYEQYFGPGTRLTVT.